This T cell receptor beta chain appears in the sequencing data of a study of blood T cell repertoires in COVID-19. Study context: T cells, B-cell-depleted T cells, or PBMCs supplied cDNA or gDNA.

Unmatched junction bases numbered 12, after V lost 0 bases and J lost 5 bases. Germline-derived CDR1 and CDR2 are GTSNPN and SVGIG (reference sequence). The CDR3 extends over 17 amino acids. The table came from immunoSEQ multiplex PCR; TCRdb's copy has only in-frame clones and leaves some out. Of approximately 30,000 clones detected, 70% to 90% appear once; the ten largest clones hold around 25%. The chain couples TRBV30 to TRBJ1-5; TRBD1 aligns across 8 bases. The receptor was isolated from a woman of 80 years or more with active or convalescent COVID-19. Sequenced sample: peripheral blood. Here the CDR3 reads CAWSVGGGQAGYQPQHF. CDR3 nucleotide sequence: TGTGCCTGGAGTGTAGGGGGGGGACAGGCGGGATATCAGCCCCAGCATTTT.